This passage covers 29 T cell receptor beta chains from one sample sequenced in a study of cytomegalovirus exposure and HLA in healthy donors. 13 Jbeta primers and 60 Vbeta primers were used for the PCR. Libraries were prepared by immunoSEQ multiplex PCR; TCRdb keeps only in-frame clonotypes and omits some of them. Of under 150,000 clones in the sample, around 83% were seen once. Sequenced input: PBMCs. The receptors here all came from a girl between 2 and 10 years old in good health and CMV-seronegative.

The chain combines TRBV7-2 with TRBJ2-1; 8 bases line up with TRBD2. Germline loops: CDR1 SGHTA, CDR2 FQGNSA. The CDR3 sequence is 15 residues long. The V and J ends lost 4 bases and 4 bases, in that order; junction bases with no gene match: 6. The CDR3 protein is CASSSLRLAYNEQFF. The CDR3 nucleotides read TGTGCCAGCAGCTCTCTCAGACTAGCGTACAATGAGCAGTTCTTC. Full variable domain (outside the CDR3, taken from reference TRBV7-2 and TRBJ2-1): GAGVSQSPSNKVTEKGKDVELRCDPISGHTALYWYRQSLGQGLEFLIYFQGNSAPDKSGLPSDRFSAERTGGSVSTLTIQRTQQEDSAVYLCASSSLRLAYNEQFFGPGTRLTVL.

The chain couples TRBV30 to TRBJ2-7, with a possible D match to TRBD1 (6 bases). The CDR3 totals 13 residues. Germline CDR1 reads GTSNPN; CDR2 reads SVGIG (reference sequence). V lost 1 base and J lost 2, with 9 bases in between. CDR3 sequence reads: CAWSADRTYEQYF. For the CDR3, the DNA is TGTGCCTGGAGTGCCGACAGGACCTACGAGCAGTACTTC. The full variable domain, its missing parts supplied by reference TRBV30 and TRBJ2-7, is SQTIHQWPATLVQPVGSPLSLECTVEGTSNPNLYWYRQAAGRGLQLLFYSVGIGQISSEVPQNLSASRPQDRQFILSSKKLLLSDSGFYLCAWSADRTYEQYFGPGTRLTVT.

V is TRBV18 and J is TRBJ2-5, with D unclear. Trimming took 6 bases from V and 3 from J, leaving 5 bases between them. Germline lookup yields CDR1 KGHSH and CDR2 LQKENI. The CDR3 is made up of 11 amino acids. The CDR3 region has the DNA TGTGCCAGCTCTTCAAAAGAGACCCAGTACTTC. Its translation is CASSSKETQYF.

This clone was seen a handful of times. V gene TRBV10-2 combines with J gene TRBJ2-5; TRBD2 matches at 11 bases. The end of the DNA fits TRBJ2-7 better, so the J call may be wrong. The germline CDR1 and CDR2 sequences are WSHSY and SAAADI. The CDR3 consists of 14 residues. The CDR3 protein is CASRLAGDGYEQYF. Here the CDR3 DNA reads TGCGCCAGCAGACTAGCGGGAGACGGGTACGAGCAGTACTTC.

This clone has only one observation. The chain's CDR3 is CATSRDSPTSGAETQYF. The CDR3 bases are TGTGCCACCAGCAGAGATTCCCCGACTAGCGGGGCCGAGACCCAGTACTTC. J is TRBJ2-5 and V is TRBV15, with 11 bases fitting TRBD2. This CDR3 is 17 amino acids long. Trimming removed 0 bases from V and 5 bases from J; junction bases left unmatched: 8. The germline V gene has CDR1 LNHNV and CDR2 YYDKDF (reference sequence).

This clone was picked up a small number of times. This chain links TRBV6-6 with TRBJ2-5; tentatively, D is TRBD1 (6 bases). The J call may be mistaken, given a closer DNA end match to TRBJ2-7. The germline V gene has CDR1 MNHNY and CDR2 SVGAGI (reference sequence). There are 16 residues in the CDR3. CDR3 in DNA: TGTGCCAGCAGTTCCTCTAATCCCTTACAGGGACGCGAGCAGTACTTC. Amino acids: CASSSSNPLQGREQYF.

This clone was counted a single time. V and J are TRBV30 and TRBJ2-1; 12 nucleotides line up with TRBD2. V lost 2 bases, J lost 2 bases, and 10 bases stayed unmatched. The germline V gene encodes CDR1 GTSNPN and CDR2 SVGIG (reference sequence). The CDR3 is 18 residues long. In DNA, the CDR3 is TGTGCCTGGAGTTATCTAGCGGGGGGGCCAACAACCTACAATGAGCAGTTCTTC. This codes for CAWSYLAGGPTTYNEQFF.

CDR3 region: CTSSQDLGGRINEQYF. DNA for the CDR3: TGCACCAGCAGCCAAGATCTTGGCGGGAGAATAAACGAGCAGTACTTC. The chain joins TRBV1 to TRBJ2-7; no DNA check was done on the table's D call, TRBD2. TRBV1 is an annotated pseudogene. The CDR3 is made up of 16 amino acids.

The chain combines TRBV25-1 with TRBJ2-4; D remains ambiguous. CDR1 and CDR2 (germline): MGHDK, SYGVNS. CDR3 length: 13 residues. Trimming cost V 3 bases and J 3 bases, with 6 bases left between them. DNA of the CDR3: TGTGCCAGCAGTGAGAGGATCAAAAACATTCAGTACTTC. Translated: CASSERIKNIQYF. The full variable domain, in which reference TRBV25-1 and TRBJ2-4 provide the parts outside the CDR3, is EADIYQTPRYLVIGTGKKITLECSQTMGHDKMYWYQQDPGMELHLIHYSYGVNSTEKGDLSSESTVSRIRTEHFPLTLESARPSHTSQYLCASSERIKNIQYFGAGTRLSVL.

The chain joins TRBV4-3 to TRBJ2-6; TRBD1 might be the D (5 bases). V shed 0 bases and J shed 0 bases, with 6 bases lying between them. There are 16 residues in the CDR3. CDR1 and CDR2 (germline): LGHNA, YSLEER. The CDR3 protein is CASSQEQGSGANVLTF. The CDR3 DNA follows: TGCGCCAGCAGCCAAGAGCAGGGCTCTGGGGCCAACGTCCTGACTTTC.

The V and J genes are TRBV6-1 and TRBJ1-6; D perhaps matches TRBD1 (5 bases). This CDR3 has 13 amino acids. Germline lookup yields CDR1 MNHNS and CDR2 SASEGT. The V gene lost 6 bases and the J gene lost 9 bases, with 12 bases spanning the gap. CDR3 residues: CASRTDSSSPLHF. The CDR3 nucleotides read TGTGCCAGCAGGACAGACAGTAGTTCACCCCTCCACTTT.

The chain couples TRBV18 to TRBJ2-1; 7 bases fit TRBD1. The trim removed 2 bases at V and 4 bases at J, leaving 5 bases unmatched. The germline V gene encodes CDR1 KGHSH and CDR2 LQKENI. The CDR3 has 15 amino acids. CDR3 protein: CASSPGQVMYNEQFF. The CDR3 nucleotides read TGTGCCAGCTCACCAGGACAGGTGATGTACAATGAGCAGTTCTTC.

The V call is TRBV6-1, the J call TRBJ1-5; TRBD1 is a possible D gene (6 bases). The germline V gene has CDR1 MNHNS and CDR2 SASEGT. V was pared by 5 bases and J by 3 bases, with 14 bases between. CDR3 length equals 15 residues. CDR3 in DNA: TGTGCCAGCAGTCGCAGGGGTGGTGACAATCAGCCCCAGCATTTT. Protein product: CASSRRGGDNQPQHF.

This clone was seen more than once but under ten times. This chain connects TRBV4-1 to TRBJ2-7, with 7 bases that match TRBD2. The length of the CDR3 is 15 residues. Germline CDR1 and CDR2: MGHRA and YSYEKL. J lost 5 bases, V lost 1 base, and 8 bases had no gene match. DNA for the CDR3: TGCGCCAGCAGCCAAGTTGGGAGGGGTCGGAACGAGCAGTACTTC. It yields the protein CASSQVGRGRNEQYF.

This chain connects TRBV29-1 to TRBJ2-5; D is uncertain. The V end was cut by 4 bases, the J end by 1 base, with 10 bases between. This CDR3 comprises 13 residues. The germline V gene encodes CDR1 SQVTM and CDR2 ANQGSEA. The CDR3 loop reads CSVVLFLQETQYF. DNA of the CDR3: TGCAGCGTTGTCTTGTTCCTCCAAGAGACCCAGTACTTC.

The chain joins TRBV5-6 to TRBJ2-3, with 7 bases aligning to TRBD1. This CDR3 spans 16 amino acids. V shed 4 bases, J shed 0 bases, and the junction held 8 bases outside the gene matches. Per the germline V gene, CDR1 is SGHDT and CDR2 is YYEEEE. The chain's CDR3 is CASSGGQTLSTDTQYF. CDR3 bases: TGTGCCAGCAGCGGGGGACAGACTTTAAGCACAGATACGCAGTATTTT.

The rearrangement joins TRBV7-3 to TRBJ2-7; 7 bases are a match to TRBD1. Trimming took 9 bases from V and 1 from J; bases not matched to a gene: 9. CDR3 length: 14 residues. Per germline, CDR1 SGHTA and CDR2 FQGTGA. CDR3 coding DNA: TGTGCCAGTGCGACCGGGACAGAGTCCTACGAGCAGTACTTC. The encoded protein is CASATGTESYEQYF.

V gene TRBV11-2 combines with J gene TRBJ2-1; perhaps TRBD2 as D (5 bases). Trimming cost V 5 bases and J 5 bases, with 19 bases left between them. The CDR3 is made up of 16 amino acids. CDR1 SGHAT and CDR2 FQNNGV come from the germline V gene. As DNA, the CDR3 is TGTGCCAGCAGCCGCAACACCATAAGCGGTCACAATGAGCAGTTCTTC. It codes for CASSRNTISGHNEQFF.

The chain combines TRBV7-9 with TRBJ1-6; D uncertain. The V gene lost 1 base and the J gene lost 10 bases, with 14 bases spanning the gap. Germline V CDR1 and CDR2: SEHNR, FQNEAQ (reference sequence). The CDR3 sequence is 15 residues long. The CDR3: CASSLVPGSISPLHF. CDR3 nucleotide sequence: TGTGCCAGCAGCTTAGTCCCCGGGTCCATCTCACCCCTCCACTTT.

This rearrangement joins TRBV27 to TRBJ2-1; TRBD2 matches 7 bases. Germline loops: CDR1 MNHEY, CDR2 SMNVEV (reference sequence). The CDR3 is 17 amino acids. The trim removed 0 bases at V and 8 bases at J, leaving 13 bases unmatched. The CDR3: CASSLSIPEAGPDEQFF. CDR3 sequence (DNA): TGTGCCAGCAGTTTATCCATTCCGGAAGCGGGACCGGATGAGCAGTTCTTC.

The V call is TRBV7-9, the J call TRBJ1-2, with TRBD1 matching over 8 bases. The germline V gene encodes CDR1 SEHNR and CDR2 FQNEAQ (reference sequence). The CDR3 runs 15 residues. V lost 1 base and J lost 6; bases outside the gene matches: 7. CDR3 DNA: TGTGCCAGCAGCTTAGGACAGGGGAAAGGTGATGGCTACACCTTC. It encodes CASSLGQGKGDGYTF.

J is TRBJ1-2 and V is TRBV30; D not resolved. The germline gives CDR1 GTSNPN, CDR2 SVGIG (reference sequence). Trimming cost V 0 bases and J 2 bases, with 7 bases left between them. The length of the CDR3 is 13 residues. The CDR3 reads CAWSVWQNYGYTF. CDR3 nucleotides: TGTGCCTGGAGTGTCTGGCAGAACTATGGCTACACCTTC.

The rearrangement joins TRBV7-9 to TRBJ2-7; D possibly corresponds to TRBD1 (6 bases). Trimming shortened V by 2 bases and J by 2 bases, and 25 bases separated the two germline ends. From germline, CDR1 is SEHNR and CDR2 FQNEAQ (reference sequence). The length of the CDR3 is 19 residues. The CDR3 nucleotides read TGTGCCAGCAGCTTAAGTGCTTTTAATGAGTTCGAGGGGGCCTACGAGCAGTACTTC. It translates to CASSLSAFNEFEGAYEQYF.

V and J are TRBV2 and TRBJ2-5; D perhaps matches TRBD1 (6 bases). With 2 bases removed from V and 2 bases from J, the gap between germline ends came to 18 bases. The CDR3 is 17 amino acids. In germline, CDR1 is SNHLY, CDR2 FYNNEI. The CDR3: CASSEQGPGAGQETQYF. CDR3 DNA sequence: TGTGCCAGCAGTGAACAGGGGCCTGGCGCGGGTCAAGAGACCCAGTACTTC. Full variable domain (rest looked up from reference TRBV2 and TRBJ2-5): EPEVTQTPSHQVTQMGQEVILRCVPISNHLYFYWYRQILGQKVEFLVSFYNNEISEKSEIFDDQFSVERPDGSNFTLKIRSTKLEDSAMYFCASSEQGPGAGQETQYFGPGTRLLVL.

A single count supports this clone. This chain uses TRBV5-5 with TRBJ2-7, with no clear D. The CDR3 spans 12 residues. The germline V gene encodes CDR1 SGHKS and CDR2 YYEKEE (reference sequence). V was cut by 5 bases and J by 0 bases, with 6 bases left in between. The CDR3 spells CASSSSSYEQYF. CDR3 sequence (DNA): TGTGCCAGCAGTTCTAGCTCCTACGAGCAGTACTTC.

This chain links TRBV15 with TRBJ1-3, with a weak D call TRBD1 (5 bases). CDR1 is LNHNV and CDR2 is YYDKDF in the germline V gene (reference sequence). The CDR3 consists of 17 residues. Trimming cost V 0 bases and J 0 bases, with 12 bases left between them. Written as DNA, the CDR3 is TGTGCCACCAGCAGAGATCTTAGGGGTAACTCTGGAAACACCATATATTTT. Protein: CATSRDLRGNSGNTIYF. Complete variable domain (other parts from reference TRBV15 and TRBJ1-3): DAMVIQNPRYQVTQFGKPVTLSCSQTLNHNVMYWYQQKSSQAPKLLFHYYDKDFNNEADTPDNFQSRRPNTSFCFLDIRSPGLGDTAMYLCATSRDLRGNSGNTIYFGEGSWLTVV.

The chain uses TRBV11-2 and TRBJ1-1, with D possibly being TRBD1 (5 bases). Trimming cost V 5 bases and J 4 bases, with 14 bases left between them. The CDR3 length is 14 residues. Per the germline V gene, CDR1 is SGHAT and CDR2 is FQNNGV. The CDR3 DNA sequence: TGTGCCAGCAGCCCCACGGCGGGGGGCACTGAAGCTTTCTTT. Translation: CASSPTAGGTEAFF.

This clone has a handful of counts. This rearrangement joins TRBV27 to TRBJ2-7; D might be TRBD1 (5 bases). CDR1 is MNHEY and CDR2 is SMNVEV in the germline V gene (reference sequence). The CDR3 runs 14 residues. V was trimmed by 2 bases and J by 3 bases, leaving 11 bases between them. CDR3 sequence reads: CASSLDPDSYEQYF. The CDR3 DNA reads TGTGCCAGCAGTTTAGATCCCGACAGCTACGAGCAGTACTTC.

The count of this clone is one. The genes are TRBV13 and TRBJ1-1; perhaps TRBD1 as D (6 bases). Germline values: CDR1 PRHDT, CDR2 FYEKMQ (reference sequence). This CDR3 contains 14 residues. Trimming shortened V by 5 bases and J by 4 bases, and 14 bases separated the two germline ends. The CDR3 sequence is CASSRGQWVTEAFF. DNA of the CDR3: TGTGCCAGCAGCCGGGGACAATGGGTCACTGAAGCTTTCTTT.